The text below deals with one TCR beta chain. This sample was included in a study of blood T cells in healthy people across ages. A second PCR, run for about 7 to 12 cycles, used a sample-barcoded 5' primer plus a J-beta primer mix. TCRdb re-called the 5' RACE reads through MiXCR, storing one row per CDR3 protein. Of roughly 1.5 million distinct CDR3 sequences listed, 42% are singletons. CDR3 size: 14 residues. Germline loops: CDR1 SGHTA, CDR2 FQGNSA. The V and J ends lost 4 bases and 3 bases, in that order; junction bases with no gene match: 3. This clonotype originated in a woman between 18 and 29 years old in good health. Sequencing was performed on blood. This chain connects TRBV7-2 to TRBJ1-3; 7 positions agree with TRBD1. The CDR3 DNA sequence: TGTGCCAGCAGCTCCCAGGGGGTTGGAAACACCATATATTTT. The encoded protein is CASSSQGVGNTIYF.